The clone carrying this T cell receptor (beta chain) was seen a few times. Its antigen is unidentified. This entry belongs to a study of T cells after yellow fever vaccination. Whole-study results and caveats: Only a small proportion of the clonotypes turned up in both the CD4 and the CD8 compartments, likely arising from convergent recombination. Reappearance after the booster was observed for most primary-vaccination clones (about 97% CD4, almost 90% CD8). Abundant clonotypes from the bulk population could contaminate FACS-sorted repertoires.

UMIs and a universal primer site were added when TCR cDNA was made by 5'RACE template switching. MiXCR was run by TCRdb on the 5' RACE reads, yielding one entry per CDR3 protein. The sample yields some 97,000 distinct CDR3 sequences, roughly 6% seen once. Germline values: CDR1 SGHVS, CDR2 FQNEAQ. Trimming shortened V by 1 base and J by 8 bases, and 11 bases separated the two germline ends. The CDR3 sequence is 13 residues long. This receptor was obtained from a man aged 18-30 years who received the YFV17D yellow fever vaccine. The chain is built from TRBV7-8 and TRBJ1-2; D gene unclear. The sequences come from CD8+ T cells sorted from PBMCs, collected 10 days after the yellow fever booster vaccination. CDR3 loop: CASSLDTVYGYTF. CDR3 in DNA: TGTGCCAGCAGCTTAGACACGGTCTACGGCTACACCTTC.